The rows below give T cell receptor beta chains drawn from one sample of a study of blood T cells in healthy people across ages. TCRdb re-derived calls from the 5' RACE reads in MiXCR, one entry per CDR3 protein. In the table there are fewer than 1.5 million distinct CDR3 sequences, about 43% of which are singletons. What was sequenced was blood. These receptors all stem from a woman aged 18-35 years in good health. The CDR3 runs from the conserved cysteine through the conserved F or W. D genes are given only for firm matches. A clone size is listed for some rows: how often the clone was seen (once, few, many), or a class if it is expanded.

. | TRBJ2-7 | TRBV4-2 | . | TGTGCCAGCAGCCAAGAGTTTGGAGGCGGGGCCTACGAGCAGTACTTC | CASSQEFGGGAYEQYF
. | TRBJ2-3 | TRBV7-7 | few | TGTGCCAGCAGTTCCGGTAGGGAAGGCACAGATACGCAGTATTTT | CASSSGREGTDTQYF
. | TRBJ1-4 | TRBV28 | . | TGTGCCAGCCTAACGAGGGGGGAGGCCCGCACTGAAAAACTGTTTTTT | CASLTRGEARTEKLFF
. | TRBJ2-3 | TRBV28 | . | TGTGCCAGCAGTTTCCTGTGGGGGGGCACAGATACGCAGTATTTT | CASSFLWGGTDTQYF
TRBD1 | TRBJ1-2 | TRBV7-3 | few | TGTGCCAGCAGCTTATCCGGGTCGACAGGGAACTACACCTTC | CASSLSGSTGNYTF
. | TRBJ2-5 | TRBV2 | . | TGTGCCAGCAGAGGGACGGACCAAGAGACCCAGTACTTC | CASRGTDQETQYF
TRBD1 | TRBJ2-4 | TRBV19 | . | TGTGCCAGTAGTATCCCGACAGGGGCGATAGCCAAAAACATTCAGTACTTC | CASSIPTGAIAKNIQYF
TRBD2 | TRBJ2-3 | TRBV30 | . | TGTGCCTGGAGGACTAGCGGGAGCACAGATACGCAGTATTTT | CAWRTSGSTDTQYF
. | TRBJ2-5 | TRBV5-1 | few | TGCGCCAGCAGCGGCGGGTCGGGTCGACAAGAGACCCAGTACTTC | CASSGGSGRQETQYF
. | TRBJ1-2 | TRBV14 | . | TGTGCCAGCAGCCAAGATCTTCGGTCTGGCTACACCTTC | CASSQDLRSGYTF
. | TRBJ2-3 | TRBV6-4 | few | TGTGCCAGCAGTGACGGGGGATTGACAGATACGCAGTATTTT | CASSDGGLTDTQYF
. | TRBJ2-7 | TRBV7-9 | . | TGTGCCAGCAGCTTTAGCTCCCCAGGGCAGTACTTC | CASSFSSPGQYF
. | TRBJ1-2 | TRBV21-1 | . | TGTGCCAACAGGACTTGGTACGGCTACACCTTC | CANRTWYGYTF
. | TRBJ1-6 | TRBV10-3 | . | TGTGCCATCAGTGAGCCAAGTGGGCAAGTAAGTTCACCCCTCCACTTT | CAISEPSGQVSSPLHF
. | TRBJ1-2 | TRBV6-2/TRBV6-3 | . | TGTGCCAGCAGTAATGACGGTAACTATGGCTACACCTTC | CASSNDGNYGYTF
. | TRBJ2-3 | TRBV15 | . | TGTGCCACCAGCAGAGATCTTGGGGAATCTAGCACAGATACGCAGTATTTT | CATSRDLGESSTDTQYF
. | TRBJ1-2 | TRBV14 | . | TGTGCCAGCAGCCAAGTGGTGGACCCAAGAGGCTACACCTTC | CASSQVVDPRGYTF
. | TRBJ2-7 | TRBV5-1 | . | TGCGCCAGCAGCGTGGTAGCCGGGAGCAACGAGCAGTACTTC | CASSVVAGSNEQYF
. | TRBJ1-1 | TRBV15 | . | TGTGCCACCAGCAGGGGCGGGACGGCGAACACTGAAGCTTTCTTT | CATSRGGTANTEAFF
. | TRBJ1-4 | TRBV30 | . | TGTGCCTGGAGTGTACGAGGAGTAAAACTGTTTTTT | CAWSVRGVKLFF
. | TRBJ1-5 | TRBV5-6 | . | TGTGCCAGCAGCTCCCTACAGGCGTTCGCTCAGCCCCAGCATTTT | CASSSLQAFAQPQHF
TRBD1 | TRBJ1-2 | TRBV25-1 | few | TGTGCCAGCAACAGGGGCGATAACTATGGCTACACCTTC | CASNRGDNYGYTF
. | TRBJ1-4 | TRBV3-1 | few | TGTGCCAGCAGTCCGGAGGGCGCCGCTACTAATGAAAAACTGTTTTTT | CASSPEGAATNEKLFF
TRBD1 | TRBJ2-5 | TRBV5-1 | . | TGCGCCAGCAGCCCCTCAGACAGGGTTGGAGAGACCCAGTACTTC | CASSPSDRVGETQYF
. | TRBJ2-1 | TRBV29-1 | many | TGCAGCGTTGAAGGTGGGACTCGCCTTAGGGAGCAGTTCTTC | CSVEGGTRLREQFF
. | TRBJ2-3 | TRBV27 | . | TGTGCCAGCAGTTCTCAGGGGTACACGCAGTATTTT | CASSSQGYTQYF
TRBD1 | TRBJ1-4 | TRBV5-1 | few | TGCGCCAGTAGCTACGAATCCCAGGGGGTGCCCGGTGGAAAACTGTTTTTT | CASSYESQGVPGGKLFF
. | TRBJ2-3 | TRBV3-1 | . | TGTGCCAGCAGCACCCGGACAGAAGATGCGCAGTATTTT | CASSTRTEDAQYF
TRBD2 | TRBJ2-1 | TRBV12-3/TRBV12-4 | few | TGTGCCAGCAGTTTAGTTCCGGGGGGGGGGAATGAGCAGTTCTTC | CASSLVPGGGNEQFF
TRBD1 | TRBJ1-2 | TRBV6-6 | . | TGTGCCAGCAGTTACCGAACCGGGACAGGGTTATCGGGCTACACCTTC | CASSYRTGTGLSGYTF
. | TRBJ2-2 | TRBV20-1 | once | TGCAGTGCCCGAACCGAGCGGGCAGAAAACACCGGGGAGCTGTTTTTT | CSARTERAENTGELFF
TRBD1 | TRBJ1-1 | TRBV6-5 | . | TGTGCCAGCAGATTAATGGGACAGGGGGCCATGAACACTGAAGCTTTCTTT | CASRLMGQGAMNTEAFF
. | TRBJ1-2 | TRBV6-2/TRBV6-3 | few | TGTGCCAGCAGTTACCCGGGCCCTCCTGACTACACCTTC | CASSYPGPPDYTF
TRBD1 | TRBJ2-7 | TRBV6-5 | . | TGTGCCAGCAGTCCGGACTGGGACAGCTCCTACGAGCAGTACTTC | CASSPDWDSSYEQYF
. | TRBJ2-3 | TRBV4-1 | once | TGCGCCAGCAGCCAAGATAGGGATACTGGCACAGATACGCAGTATTTT | CASSQDRDTGTDTQYF
TRBD2 | TRBJ2-1 | TRBV9 | . | TGTGCCAGCAGCGTAGTATCTTCTCAGAGACTAGCGGGAGCCTACAATGAGCAGTTCTTC | CASSVVSSQRLAGAYNEQFF
. | TRBJ2-1 | TRBV3-1 | . | TGTGCCGGCAGCCAAGTAAAGGAGCAGTTCTTC | CAGSQVKEQFF
TRBD2 | TRBJ2-5 | TRBV5-6 | . | TGTGCCAGCAGCTTGGGACTAGCGGGAGAGTACAATGAGCAGTACTTC | CASSLGLAGEYNEQYF
TRBD1 | TRBJ1-2 | TRBV2 | . | TGTGCCAGCAGGGACAGGGACCGAGGCTATGGCTACACCTTC | CASRDRDRGYGYTF
. | TRBJ2-5 | TRBV19 | . | TGTGCCAGTAGTATTATCGCGGACAGACAAGAGACCCAGTACTTC | CASSIIADRQETQYF
TRBD2 | TRBJ2-7 | TRBV5-1 | . | TGCGCCAGCAGCTTGTGGGCTAGCGGGACTTGCTCCTACAATGAGCAGTACTTC | CASSLWASGTCSYNEQYF
. | TRBJ1-5 | TRBV4-1 | . | TGCGCCAGCAGCCATGCCAATCAGCCCCAGCATTTT | CASSHANQPQHF
TRBD2 | TRBJ2-7 | TRBV5-1 | . | TGCGCCAGCAGCTTGGGAGGGTCCGGGAGGAACGAGCAGTACTTC | CASSLGGSGRNEQYF
. | TRBJ2-5 | TRBV6-1 | many | TGTGCCACCTCCCTAGCCGATGGATACAATGAGCAGTACTTC | CATSLADGYNEQYF
. | TRBJ2-3 | TRBV10-3 | . | TGTGCCATCAGTGATGGCAGACTGGGCACAGATACGCAGTATTTT | CAISDGRLGTDTQYF
TRBD2 | TRBJ2-5 | TRBV2 | . | TGTGCCAGCAGTGGAGCGGGGGGGCAAGAGACCCAGTACTTC | CASSGAGGQETQYF
. | TRBJ2-5 | TRBV28 | few | TGTGCCAGCACCCGCCGGAAGGGAGAGACCCAGTACTTC | CASTRRKGETQYF
. | TRBJ2-1 | TRBV3-1 | few | TGTGCCAGCAGCCAAGGTCCCCTACTAGGCCGAGAGCAGTTCTTC | CASSQGPLLGREQFF